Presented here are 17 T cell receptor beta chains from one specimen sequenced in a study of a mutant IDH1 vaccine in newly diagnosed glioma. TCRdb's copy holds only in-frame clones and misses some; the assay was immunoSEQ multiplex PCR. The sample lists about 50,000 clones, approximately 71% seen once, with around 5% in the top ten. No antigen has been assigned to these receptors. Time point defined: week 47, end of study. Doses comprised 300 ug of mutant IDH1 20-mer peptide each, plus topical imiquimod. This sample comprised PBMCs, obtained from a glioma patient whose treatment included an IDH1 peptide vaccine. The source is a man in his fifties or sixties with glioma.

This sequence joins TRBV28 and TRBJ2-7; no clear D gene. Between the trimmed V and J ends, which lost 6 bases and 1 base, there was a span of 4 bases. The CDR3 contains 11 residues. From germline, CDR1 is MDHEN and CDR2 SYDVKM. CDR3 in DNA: TGTGCCAGCAGCATTTCCTACGAGCAGTACTTC. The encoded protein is CASSISYEQYF.

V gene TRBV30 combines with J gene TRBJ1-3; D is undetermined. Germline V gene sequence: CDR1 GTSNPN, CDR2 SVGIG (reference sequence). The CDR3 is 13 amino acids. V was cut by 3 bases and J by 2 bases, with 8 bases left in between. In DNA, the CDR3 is TGTGCCTGGAGACGGCTCGCTGGAAACACCATATATTTT. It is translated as CAWRRLAGNTIYF.

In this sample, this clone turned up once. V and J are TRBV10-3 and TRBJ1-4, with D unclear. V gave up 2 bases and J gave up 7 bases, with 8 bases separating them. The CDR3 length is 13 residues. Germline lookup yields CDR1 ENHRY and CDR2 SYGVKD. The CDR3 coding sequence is TGTGCCATCAGTGAGGCCCCGGCTGAAAAACTGTTTTTT. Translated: CAISEAPAEKLFF.

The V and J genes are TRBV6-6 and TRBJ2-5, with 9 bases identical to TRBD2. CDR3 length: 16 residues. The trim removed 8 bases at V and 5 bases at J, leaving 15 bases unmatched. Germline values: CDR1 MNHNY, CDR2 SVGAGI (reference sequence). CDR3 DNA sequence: TGTGCCAGCGATCGGCTAGCGGGGTCGAGGGGGGAGACCCAGTACTTC. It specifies CASDRLAGSRGETQYF.

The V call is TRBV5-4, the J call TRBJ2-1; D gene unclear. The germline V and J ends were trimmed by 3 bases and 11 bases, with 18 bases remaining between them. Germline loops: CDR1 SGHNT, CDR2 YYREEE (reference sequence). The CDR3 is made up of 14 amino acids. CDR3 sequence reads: CASSSSGSQSKQFF. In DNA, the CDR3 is TGTGCCAGCAGCTCTTCGGGCTCCCAAAGTAAGCAGTTCTTC.

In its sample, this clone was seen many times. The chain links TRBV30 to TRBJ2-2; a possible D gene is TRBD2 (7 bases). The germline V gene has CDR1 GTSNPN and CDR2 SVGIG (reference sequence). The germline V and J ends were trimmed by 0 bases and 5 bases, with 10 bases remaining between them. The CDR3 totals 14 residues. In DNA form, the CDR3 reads TGTGCCTGGAGTGTAAAGGGGGGGACCGGGGAGCTGTTTTTT. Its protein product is CAWSVKGGTGELFF.

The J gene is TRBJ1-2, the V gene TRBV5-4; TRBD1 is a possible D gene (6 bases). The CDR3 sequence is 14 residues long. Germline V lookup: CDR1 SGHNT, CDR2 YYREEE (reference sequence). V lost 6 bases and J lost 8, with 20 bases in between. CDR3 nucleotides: TGTGCCAGCAACGATAAACGGGACACTAGGGGCTACACCTTC. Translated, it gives CASNDKRDTRGYTF.

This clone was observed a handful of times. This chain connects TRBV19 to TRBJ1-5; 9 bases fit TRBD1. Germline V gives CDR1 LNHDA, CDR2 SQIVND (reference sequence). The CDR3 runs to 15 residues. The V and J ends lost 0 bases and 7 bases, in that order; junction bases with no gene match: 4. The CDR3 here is CASSIEDRGGQPQHF. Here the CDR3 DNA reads TGTGCCAGTAGTATAGAAGACAGGGGGGGCCAGCCCCAGCATTTT. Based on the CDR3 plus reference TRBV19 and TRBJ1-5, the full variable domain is DGGITQSPKYLFRKEGQNVTLSCEQNLNHDAMYWYRQDPGQGLRLIYYSQIVNDFQKGDIAEGYSVSREKKESFPLTVTSAQKNPTAFYLCASSIEDRGGQPQHFGDGTRLSIL.

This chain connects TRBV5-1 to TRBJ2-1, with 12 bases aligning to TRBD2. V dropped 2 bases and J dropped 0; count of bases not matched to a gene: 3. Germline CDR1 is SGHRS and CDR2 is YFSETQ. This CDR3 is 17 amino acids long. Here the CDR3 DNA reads TGCGCCAGCAGCTTTCTAGCGGGGGGGCCCTCCTACAATGAGCAGTTCTTC. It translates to CASSFLAGGPSYNEQFF.

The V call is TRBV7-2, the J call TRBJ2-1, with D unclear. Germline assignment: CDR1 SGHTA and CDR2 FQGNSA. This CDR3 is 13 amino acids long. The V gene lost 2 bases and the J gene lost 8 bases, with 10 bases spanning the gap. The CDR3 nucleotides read TGTGCCAGCAGCTTAACGGCACCGGATGAGCAGTTCTTC. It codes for CASSLTAPDEQFF.

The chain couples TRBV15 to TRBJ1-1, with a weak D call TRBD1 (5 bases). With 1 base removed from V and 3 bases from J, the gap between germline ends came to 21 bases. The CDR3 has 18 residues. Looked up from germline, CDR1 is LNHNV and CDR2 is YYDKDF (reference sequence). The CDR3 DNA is TGTGCCACCAGCAGAGCTACTACCTTAGCCCTGGGGGACACTGAAGCTTTCTTT. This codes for CATSRATTLALGDTEAFF.

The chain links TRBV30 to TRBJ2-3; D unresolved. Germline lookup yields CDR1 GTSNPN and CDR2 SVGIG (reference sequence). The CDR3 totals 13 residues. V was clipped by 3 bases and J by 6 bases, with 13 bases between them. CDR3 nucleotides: TGTGCCTGGAGCGATAGAGTGGCGGATACGCAGTATTTT. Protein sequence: CAWSDRVADTQYF.

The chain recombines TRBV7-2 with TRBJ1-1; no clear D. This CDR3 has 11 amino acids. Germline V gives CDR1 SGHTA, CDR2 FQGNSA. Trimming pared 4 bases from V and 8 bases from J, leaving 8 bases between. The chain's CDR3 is CASSSVVEAFF. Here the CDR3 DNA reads TGTGCCAGCAGCTCAGTGGTCGAAGCTTTCTTT. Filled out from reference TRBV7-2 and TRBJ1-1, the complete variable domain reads GAGVSQSPSNKVTEKGKDVELRCDPISGHTALYWYRQSLGQGLEFLIYFQGNSAPDKSGLPSDRFSAERTGGSVSTLTIQRTQQEDSAVYLCASSSVVEAFFGQGTRLTVV.

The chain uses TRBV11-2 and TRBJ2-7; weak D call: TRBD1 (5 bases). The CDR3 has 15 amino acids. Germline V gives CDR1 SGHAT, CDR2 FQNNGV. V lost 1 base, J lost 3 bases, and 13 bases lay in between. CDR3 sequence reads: CASSLVEGAVYEQYF. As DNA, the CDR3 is TGTGCCAGCAGCTTAGTAGAAGGGGCGGTCTACGAGCAGTACTTC.

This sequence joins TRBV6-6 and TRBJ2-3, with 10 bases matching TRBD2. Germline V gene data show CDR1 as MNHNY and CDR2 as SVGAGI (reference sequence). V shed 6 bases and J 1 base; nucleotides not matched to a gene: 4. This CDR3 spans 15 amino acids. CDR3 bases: TGTGCCAGCAGCCCACTAGCGGGGCGCACAGATACGCAGTATTTT. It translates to CASSPLAGRTDTQYF.

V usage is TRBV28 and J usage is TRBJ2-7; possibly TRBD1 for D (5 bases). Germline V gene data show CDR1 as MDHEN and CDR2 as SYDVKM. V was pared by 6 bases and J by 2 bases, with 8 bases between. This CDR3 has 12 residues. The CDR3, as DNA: TGTGCCAGCAGCCCAGGGACCTACGAGCAGTACTTC. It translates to CASSPGTYEQYF.

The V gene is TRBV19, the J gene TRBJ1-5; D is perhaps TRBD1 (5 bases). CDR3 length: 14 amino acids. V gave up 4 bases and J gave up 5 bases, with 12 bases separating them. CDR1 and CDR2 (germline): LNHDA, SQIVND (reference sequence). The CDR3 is CASSNGGEYQPQHF. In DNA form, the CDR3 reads TGTGCCAGTAGTAACGGGGGAGAGTATCAGCCCCAGCATTTT.